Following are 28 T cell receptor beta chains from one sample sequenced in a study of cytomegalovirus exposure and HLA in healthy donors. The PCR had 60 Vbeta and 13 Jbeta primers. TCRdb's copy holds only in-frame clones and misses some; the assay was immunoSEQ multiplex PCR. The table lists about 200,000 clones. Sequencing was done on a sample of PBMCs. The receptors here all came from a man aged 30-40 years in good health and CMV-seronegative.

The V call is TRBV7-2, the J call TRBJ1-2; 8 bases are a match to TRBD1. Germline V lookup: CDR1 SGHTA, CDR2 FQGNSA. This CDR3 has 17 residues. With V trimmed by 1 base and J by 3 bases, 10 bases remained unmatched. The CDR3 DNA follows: TGTGCCAGCAGCTTAGAGGGACAGGCGACTACGGACTATGGCTACACCTTC. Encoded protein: CASSLEGQATTDYGYTF.

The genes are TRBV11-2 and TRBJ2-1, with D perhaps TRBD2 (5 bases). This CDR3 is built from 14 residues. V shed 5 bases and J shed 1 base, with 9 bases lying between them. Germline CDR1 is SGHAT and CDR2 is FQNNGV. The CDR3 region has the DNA TGTGCCAGCAGCCTCGGGGATTCCTACAATGAGCAGTTCTTC. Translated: CASSLGDSYNEQFF.

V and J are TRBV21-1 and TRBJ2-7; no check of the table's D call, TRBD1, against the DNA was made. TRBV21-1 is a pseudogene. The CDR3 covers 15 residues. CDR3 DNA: TGTGCCAGCAGCAAATCCGGGACAGGGGACCCGGAGCAGTACTTC. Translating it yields CASSKSGTGDPEQYF.

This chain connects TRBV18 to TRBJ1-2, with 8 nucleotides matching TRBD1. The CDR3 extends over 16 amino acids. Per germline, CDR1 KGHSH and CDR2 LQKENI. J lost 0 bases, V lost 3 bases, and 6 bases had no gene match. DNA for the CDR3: TGTGCCAGCTCACCTGTGACAGGGGTAGCTAACTATGGCTACACCTTC. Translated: CASSPVTGVANYGYTF.

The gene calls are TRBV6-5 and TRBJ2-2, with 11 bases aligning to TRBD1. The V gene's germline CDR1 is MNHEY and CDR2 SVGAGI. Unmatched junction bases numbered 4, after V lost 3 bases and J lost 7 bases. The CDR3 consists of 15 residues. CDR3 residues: CASSYWDRGNGELFF. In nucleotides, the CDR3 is TGTGCCAGCAGTTATTGGGACAGGGGGAACGGGGAGCTGTTTTTT.

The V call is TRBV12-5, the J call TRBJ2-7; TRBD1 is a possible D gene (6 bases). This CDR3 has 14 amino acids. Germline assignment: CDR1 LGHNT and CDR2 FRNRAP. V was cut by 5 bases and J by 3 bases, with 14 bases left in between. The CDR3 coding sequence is TGTGCTAGTGGTACCGGGACAACTTACTACGAGCAGTACTTC. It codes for CASGTGTTYYEQYF.

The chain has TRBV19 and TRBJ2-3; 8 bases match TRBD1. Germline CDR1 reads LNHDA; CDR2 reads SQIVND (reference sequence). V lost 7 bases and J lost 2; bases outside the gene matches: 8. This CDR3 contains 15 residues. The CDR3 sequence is CASTTGGGVTDTQYF. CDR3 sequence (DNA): TGTGCCAGTACCACAGGGGGAGGTGTCACAGATACGCAGTATTTT.

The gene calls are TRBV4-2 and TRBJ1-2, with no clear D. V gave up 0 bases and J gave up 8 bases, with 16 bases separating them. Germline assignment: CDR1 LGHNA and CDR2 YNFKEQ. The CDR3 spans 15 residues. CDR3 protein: CASSQDGFHYAGYTF. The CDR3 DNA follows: TGTGCCAGCAGCCAAGACGGATTCCACTATGCGGGCTACACCTTC.

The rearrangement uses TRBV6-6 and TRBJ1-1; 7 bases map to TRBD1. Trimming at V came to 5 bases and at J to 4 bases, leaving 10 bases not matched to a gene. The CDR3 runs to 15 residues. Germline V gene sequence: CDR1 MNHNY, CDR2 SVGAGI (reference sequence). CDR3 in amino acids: CASSPLQGIVTEAFF. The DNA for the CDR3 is TGTGCCAGCAGTCCCCTACAGGGGATCGTCACTGAAGCTTTCTTT.

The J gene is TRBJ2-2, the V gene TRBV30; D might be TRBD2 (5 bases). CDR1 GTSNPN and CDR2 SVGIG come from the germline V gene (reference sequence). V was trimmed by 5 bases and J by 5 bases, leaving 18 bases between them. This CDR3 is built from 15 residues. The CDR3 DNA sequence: TGTGCCTGGGGGCAACTGGCGAGGGTAACCGGGGAGCTGTTTTTT. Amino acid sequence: CAWGQLARVTGELFF.

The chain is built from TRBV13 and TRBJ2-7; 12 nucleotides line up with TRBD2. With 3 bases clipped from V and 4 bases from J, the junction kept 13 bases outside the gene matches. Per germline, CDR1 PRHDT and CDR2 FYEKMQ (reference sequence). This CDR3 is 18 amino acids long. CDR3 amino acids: CASSFSRGLAGGLYEQYF. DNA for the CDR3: TGTGCCAGCAGCTTCTCCCGGGGCCTAGCGGGGGGGCTGTACGAGCAGTACTTC.

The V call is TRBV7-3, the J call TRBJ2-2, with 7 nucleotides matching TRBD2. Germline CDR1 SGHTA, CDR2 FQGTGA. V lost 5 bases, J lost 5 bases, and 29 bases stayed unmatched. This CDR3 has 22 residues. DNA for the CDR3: TGTGCCAGCAGCCCGAGGACTGAGGCCGGGGAGGGAGTCCCGAAACTAACCGGGGAGCTGTTTTTT. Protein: CASSPRTEAGEGVPKLTGELFF.

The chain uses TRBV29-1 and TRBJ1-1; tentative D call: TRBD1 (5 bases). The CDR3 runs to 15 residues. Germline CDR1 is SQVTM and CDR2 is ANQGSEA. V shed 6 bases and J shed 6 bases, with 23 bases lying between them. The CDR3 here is CSVAHGGVLAAEAFF. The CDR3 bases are TGCAGCGTGGCCCATGGGGGGGTCCTAGCCGCTGAAGCTTTCTTT.

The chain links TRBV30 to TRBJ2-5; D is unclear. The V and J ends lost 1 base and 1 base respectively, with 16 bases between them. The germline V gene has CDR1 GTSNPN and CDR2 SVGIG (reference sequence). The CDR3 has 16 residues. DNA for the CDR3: TGTGCCTGGAGTGCCTCCTTCCGGTTTCTCCAAGAGACCCAGTACTTC. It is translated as CAWSASFRFLQETQYF.

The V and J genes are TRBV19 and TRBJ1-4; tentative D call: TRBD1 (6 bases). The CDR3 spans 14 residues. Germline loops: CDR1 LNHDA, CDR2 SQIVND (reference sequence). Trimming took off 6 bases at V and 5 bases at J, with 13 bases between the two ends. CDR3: CASRRQEKNEKLFF. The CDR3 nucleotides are TGTGCCAGTAGACGACAGGAGAAGAATGAAAAACTGTTTTTT. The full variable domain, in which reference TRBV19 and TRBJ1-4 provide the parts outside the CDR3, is DGGITQSPKYLFRKEGQNVTLSCEQNLNHDAMYWYRQDPGQGLRLIYYSQIVNDFQKGDIAEGYSVSREKKESFPLTVTSAQKNPTAFYLCASRRQEKNEKLFFGSGTQLSVL.

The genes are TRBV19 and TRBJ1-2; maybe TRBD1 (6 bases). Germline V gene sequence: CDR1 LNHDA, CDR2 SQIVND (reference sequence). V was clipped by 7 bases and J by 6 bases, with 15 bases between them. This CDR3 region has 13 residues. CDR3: CASKTQGDDGYTF. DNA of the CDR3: TGTGCCAGTAAGACACAGGGTGACGATGGCTACACCTTC.

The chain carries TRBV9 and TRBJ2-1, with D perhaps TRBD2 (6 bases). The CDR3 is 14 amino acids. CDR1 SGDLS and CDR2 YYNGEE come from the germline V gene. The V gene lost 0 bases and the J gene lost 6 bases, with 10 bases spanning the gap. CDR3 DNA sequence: TGTGCCAGCAGCGTAGGGGGGGACCTCAATGAGCAGTTCTTC. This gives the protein CASSVGGDLNEQFF.

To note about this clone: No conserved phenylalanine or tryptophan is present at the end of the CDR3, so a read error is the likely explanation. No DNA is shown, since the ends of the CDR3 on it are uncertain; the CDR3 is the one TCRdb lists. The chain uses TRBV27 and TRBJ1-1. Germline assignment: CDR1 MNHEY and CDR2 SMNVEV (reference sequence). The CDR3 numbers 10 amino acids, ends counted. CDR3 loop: CASSFAGPWG.

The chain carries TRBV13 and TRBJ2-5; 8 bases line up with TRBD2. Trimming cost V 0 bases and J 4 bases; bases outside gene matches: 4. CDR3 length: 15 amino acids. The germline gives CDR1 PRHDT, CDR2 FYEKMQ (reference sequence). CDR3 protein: CASSLGGGAGETQYF. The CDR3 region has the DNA TGTGCCAGCAGCTTAGGCGGGGGGGCAGGAGAGACCCAGTACTTC.

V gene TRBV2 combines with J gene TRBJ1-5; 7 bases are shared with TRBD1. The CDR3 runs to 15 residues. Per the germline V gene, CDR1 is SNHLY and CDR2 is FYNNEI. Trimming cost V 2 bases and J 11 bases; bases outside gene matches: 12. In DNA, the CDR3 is TGTGCCAGCAGTGAAAGACAGGGTAGGGATTTGGCCCAGCATTTT. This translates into CASSERQGRDLAQHF.

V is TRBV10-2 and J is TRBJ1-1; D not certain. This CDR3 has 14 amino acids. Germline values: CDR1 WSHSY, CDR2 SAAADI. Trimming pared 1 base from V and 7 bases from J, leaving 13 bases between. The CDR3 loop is CASSEWKGEGEAFF. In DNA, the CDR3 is TGCGCCAGCAGTGAGTGGAAGGGAGAGGGTGAAGCTTTCTTT.

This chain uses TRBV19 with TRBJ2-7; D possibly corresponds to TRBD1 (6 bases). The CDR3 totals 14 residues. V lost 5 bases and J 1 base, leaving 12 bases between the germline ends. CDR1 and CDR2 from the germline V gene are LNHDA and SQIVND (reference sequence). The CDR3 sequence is CASSDRSTSYEQYF. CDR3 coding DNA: TGTGCCAGTAGTGACAGGTCGACGTCCTACGAGCAGTACTTC.

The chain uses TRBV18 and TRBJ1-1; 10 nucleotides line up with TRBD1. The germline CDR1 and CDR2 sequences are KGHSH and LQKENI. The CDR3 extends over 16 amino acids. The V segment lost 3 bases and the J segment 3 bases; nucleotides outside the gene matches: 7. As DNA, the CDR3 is TGTGCCAGCTCACCCACGGGACAGGGGAGAGACACTGAAGCTTTCTTT. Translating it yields CASSPTGQGRDTEAFF.

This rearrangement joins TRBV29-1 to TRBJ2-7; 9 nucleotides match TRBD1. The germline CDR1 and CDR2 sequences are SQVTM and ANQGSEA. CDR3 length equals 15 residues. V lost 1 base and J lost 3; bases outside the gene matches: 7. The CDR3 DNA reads TGCAGCGTTGAAGCGGGTGGGGGACAGGGCTACGAGCAGTACTTC. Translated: CSVEAGGGQGYEQYF.

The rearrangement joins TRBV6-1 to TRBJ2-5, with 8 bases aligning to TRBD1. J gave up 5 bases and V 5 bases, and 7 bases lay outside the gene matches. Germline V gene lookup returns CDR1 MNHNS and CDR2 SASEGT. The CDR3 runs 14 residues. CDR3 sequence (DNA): TGTGCCAGCAGTCCCCGGACAGGGAGGGAGACCCAGTACTTC. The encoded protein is CASSPRTGRETQYF.

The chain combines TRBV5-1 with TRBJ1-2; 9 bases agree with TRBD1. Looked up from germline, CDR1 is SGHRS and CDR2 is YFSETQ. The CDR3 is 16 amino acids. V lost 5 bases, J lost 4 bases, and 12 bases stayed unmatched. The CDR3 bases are TGCGCCAGCAGTCCGGAGGGGACAGGGTTGGTCTATGGCTACACCTTC. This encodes CASSPEGTGLVYGYTF.

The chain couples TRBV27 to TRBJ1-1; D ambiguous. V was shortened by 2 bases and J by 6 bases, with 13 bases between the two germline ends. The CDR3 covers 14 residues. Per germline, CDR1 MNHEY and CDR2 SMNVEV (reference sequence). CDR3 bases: TGTGCCAGCAGTTTACGGGGTTTCACCCCTGAAGCTTTCTTT. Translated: CASSLRGFTPEAFF.

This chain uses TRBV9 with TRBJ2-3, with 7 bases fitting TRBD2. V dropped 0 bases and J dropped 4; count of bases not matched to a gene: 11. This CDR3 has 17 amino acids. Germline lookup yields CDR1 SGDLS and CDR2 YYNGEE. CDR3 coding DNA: TGTGCCAGCAGCGTAGTGCCCTTCCGGGAGGTTCCAGATACGCAGTATTTT. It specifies CASSVVPFREVPDTQYF. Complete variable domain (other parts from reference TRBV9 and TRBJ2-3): DSGVTQTPKHLITATGQRVTLRCSPRSGDLSVYWYQQSLDQGLQFLIQYYNGEERAKGNILERFSAQQFPDLHSELNLSSLELGDSALYFCASSVVPFREVPDTQYFGPGTRLTVL.